This T cell receptor (beta chain) was captured by sequencing in a study of CD8+ T cells in alopecia areata. As for treatment: oral pan-JAK inhibitor, 5-10 mg twice daily. The CDR3 covers 15 residues. Germline lookup yields CDR1 SGHTA and CDR2 FQGNSA. V shed 6 bases and J 7 bases; nucleotides not matched to a gene: 7. Following extraction, RNA underwent reverse transcription to cDNA, which served as the sequencing template. TCRdb keeps only in-frame clones here, not all; method: immunoSEQ multiplex PCR. Of roughly 190,000 clones in the sample, roughly 60% were seen once. Of note for this clone: The sample carries other DNA sequences with the same CDR3.

The gene calls are TRBV7-2 and TRBJ1-6; 9 nucleotides match TRBD1. The sequence was collected from a human donor with alopecia areata. The specimen was CD4+ T cells sorted from blood, collected between weeks 49 and 50, from a patient treated with tofacitinib. Here the CDR3 reads CASSFGTGMNSPLHF. In DNA, the CDR3 is TGTGCCAGCAGTTTTGGGACAGGGATGAATTCACCCCTCCACTTT.